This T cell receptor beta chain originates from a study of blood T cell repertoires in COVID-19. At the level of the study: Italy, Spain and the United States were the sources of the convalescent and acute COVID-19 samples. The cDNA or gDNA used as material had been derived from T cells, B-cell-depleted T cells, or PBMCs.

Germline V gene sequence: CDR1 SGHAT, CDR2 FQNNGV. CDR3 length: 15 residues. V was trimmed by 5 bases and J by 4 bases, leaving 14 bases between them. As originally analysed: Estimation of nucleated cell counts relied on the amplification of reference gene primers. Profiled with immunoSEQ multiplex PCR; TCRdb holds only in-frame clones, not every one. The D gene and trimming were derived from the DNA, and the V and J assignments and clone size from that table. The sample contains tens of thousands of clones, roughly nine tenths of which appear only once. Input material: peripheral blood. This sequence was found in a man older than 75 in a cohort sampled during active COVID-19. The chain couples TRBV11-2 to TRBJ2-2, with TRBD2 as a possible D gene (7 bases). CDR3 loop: CASSLGGHGTGELFF. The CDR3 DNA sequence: TGTGCCAGCAGCCTCGGGGGGCATGGCACCGGGGAGCTGTTTTTT.